Following are 29 T cell receptor delta chains from one sample sequenced in a study of γδ T cells in repeated Plasmodium falciparum infection. TCRdb re-called clones from the multiplex PCR reads via CATT. The sample records more than 70,000 delta-chain clones, 0.75% to 1% being singletons. Flow sorting of PBMC yielded separate Vgamma9/Vdelta2+ and Vdelta2-negative gammadelta T cell populations for bulk repertoire analysis. Sequencing input: gamma-delta T cells from blood. The source is a pool of human donors (malaria-infected and uninfected, not separated).

On this clone: A read error likely explains this, since a far larger clone differs by one base. The sample carries other DNA sequences with the same CDR3. CDR3 DNA: TGTGCTCTCGGGGATCATTCTTGTTACTGGGGGGTCCGGCAACTCATCTTT. Amino acids: CALGDHSCYWGVRQLIF. The chain is built from TRDV1 and TRDJ1; 8 nucleotides line up with TRDD3. TCRdb supplies no J gene; here it was assigned by aligning the nucleotide sequence to germline. Germline CDR1 and CDR2: TSWWSYY and QGS. The CDR3 has 17 residues.

A word on this clone: The TCRdb protein comes from a much larger clone and disagrees with this DNA's translation at residue 7, likely due to a read error; the protein given here is derived from the DNA. The rearrangement links TRDV1 to TRDJ1, with 11 bases identical to TRDD3. TCRdb lists no J gene, so it was determined here by aligning the DNA to germline. The CDR3 is made up of 25 amino acids. Germline assignment: CDR1 TSWWSYY and CDR2 QGS. The V and J ends lost 1 base and 0 bases, in that order; junction bases with no gene match: 28. The CDR3 region has the DNA TGTGCTCTTGGGGAACGAGGTATCAGGTACCCCATTGTGGGGGATACGTTCGGGTACACCGATAAACTCATCTTT. Protein sequence: CALGERGIRYPIVGDTFGYTDKLIF.

Many counts were recorded for this clone. This DNA's translation differs at residue 6 from TCRdb's protein, which comes from a much larger clone; a read error is likely, and the protein shown is translated from the DNA. This chain links TRDV2 with TRDJ3, with TRDD3 matching 7 bases. The V gene end was trimmed by 2 bases and the J gene end by 2 bases; junction bases not matched to a gene: 17. Germline V gives CDR1 GEAIGNYY, CDR2 EKD. The CDR3 totals 21 residues. The CDR3, as DNA: TGTGCCTGTGACAAGGGGAGCTGGGGGTTCCTTAAGACCTGGGACACCCGACAGATGTTTTTC. Translating it yields CACDKGSWGFLKTWDTRQMFF.

This clone was counted only a few times. The protein that TCRdb holds for this DNA derives from a much larger clone and differs from the translated DNA at residue 9, which likely indicates a read error; the protein shown here is translated from the DNA. This chain uses TRDV2 with TRDJ1; D unclear. The J gene, left out of TCRdb, was set here by checking the DNA against germline. There are 21 residues in the CDR3. V lost 0 bases and J 0 bases, leaving 28 bases between the germline ends. Germline values: CDR1 GEAIGNYY, CDR2 EKD. The CDR3 coding sequence is TGTGCCTGTGACACCAAGGCACTGAGGATCGGGCTGGACCCGTACACCGATAAACTCATCTTT. It codes for CACDTKALRIGLDPYTDKLIF.

Turning to this clone: This sequence is one base from a far larger clone and is likely a read error. Other DNA sequences from this sample encode an identical CDR3 as well. This chain joins TRDV1 and TRDJ1; TRDD3 agrees at 9 bases. The J gene, not given by TCRdb, was assigned here from a germline match of the nucleotide sequence. This CDR3 is built from 18 residues. The V and J ends lost 3 bases and 4 bases, in that order; junction bases with no gene match: 15. The germline gives CDR1 TSWWSYY, CDR2 QGS. CDR3 protein: CALGERFKGDTVVDKLIF. CDR3 sequence (DNA): TGTGCTCTTGGGGAGCGGTTCAAGGGGGATACTGTCGTCGATAAACTCATCTTT.

Comment on this clone: TCRdb lists the protein of a much larger clone for this DNA, which differs at residue 15, so this is likely a read error; the protein given here is translated from the DNA itself. This rearrangement joins TRDV1 to TRDJ1; a possible D gene is TRDD2 (6 bases). The J gene is not listed in TCRdb, so it was assigned here from a DNA match to germline. V gave up 3 bases and J gave up 2 bases, with 46 bases separating them. Germline V CDR1 and CDR2: TSWWSYY, QGS. This CDR3 has 26 residues. The chain's CDR3 is CALGDLGPTYTETKGPPNVRTDKLIF. The CDR3, as DNA: TGTGCTCTTGGGGACCTCGGTCCTACCTATACAGAAACGAAGGGCCCACCGAACGTGAGGACCGATAAACTCATCTTT.

This clone has more than one count but fewer than ten. The amino acid sequence in TCRdb belongs to a much larger clone and departs from this DNA's translation at residue 10, likely a sequencing read error; the sequence shown is translated from the DNA. V gene TRDV2 combines with J gene TRDJ1, with 10 bases lining up with TRDD3. The J gene was missing in TCRdb and was found by matching the end of the DNA to germline. The CDR3 covers 18 residues. V trimming: 2 bases; J trimming: 1 base; junction bases outside the gene matches: 12. CDR1 and CDR2 from the germline V gene are GEAIGNYY and EKD. The CDR3 here is CACDSLLGDAEITDKLIF. In nucleotides, the CDR3 is TGTGCCTGTGACAGCTTACTGGGGGATGCGGAAATCACCGATAAACTCATCTTT.

This clone was detected only a few times. Since a far larger clone is one base different, this is likely a read error. This CDR3 is also generated by other DNA sequences in the sample. V is TRDV2 and J is TRDJ1, with D tentatively TRDD2 or TRDD3 (5 bases each). The J gene, absent from TCRdb, was called here by matching the DNA to germline. Trimming took off 1 base at V and 0 bases at J, with 29 bases between the two ends. Germline lookup yields CDR1 GEAIGNYY and CDR2 EKD. The CDR3 extends over 21 amino acids. CDR3 loop: CACDTLTTGGLPADYTDKLIF. The CDR3 DNA reads as TGTGCCTGTGACACTCTCACTACCGGGGGCCTACCCGCTGACTACACCGATAAACTCATCTTT.

With regard to this clone: This probably arose from a read error, given a far larger clone one base away. Other DNA sequences in this specimen translate into the identical CDR3. This chain uses TRDV2 with TRDJ1, with TRDD3 matching over 11 bases. The J gene is not listed in TCRdb, so it was assigned here from a DNA match to germline. This CDR3 spans 20 amino acids. Losses at the gene ends were 3 bases for V and 4 bases for J; bases not matched to a gene: 21. From germline, CDR1 is GEAIGNYY and CDR2 EKD. The CDR3 DNA reads TGTGCCTGTGACCCCCTTCGACCCGTCACTGGGGGATATACCGACGATAAACTCATCTTT. As protein: CACDPLRPVTGGYTDDKLIF.

This clone was detected a few times. The translation of this DNA and the TCRdb protein of a much larger clone differ at residue 13, probably owing to a read error; the protein shown here is translated from the DNA. V usage is TRDV2 and J usage is TRDJ1, with 11 bases identical to TRDD3. The CDR3 has 15 amino acids. Germline V CDR1 and CDR2: GEAIGNYY, EKD. The CDR3 loop is CACDTINLGDTKPIF. CDR3 in DNA: TGTGCCTGTGACACGATTAACCTGGGGGATACTAAACCCATCTTT.

A word on this clone: The TCRdb record carries a much larger clone's protein, which differs from this DNA's translation at residue 21; a read error is the likely cause, and the protein listed here is the DNA translation. DNA of the CDR3: TGTGCTCTTGGGGAACTCGGTAACTCATATCGCCCCGAGGGGGATAGGGACACCGATAAACCCATCTTT. The encoded protein is CALGELGNSYRPEGDRDTDKPIF. TRDV1 is the V gene, and the J gene was not called; the D call of TRDD3 is as the table states it, not checked on the DNA. The CDR3 extends over 23 amino acids. Per the germline V gene, CDR1 is TSWWSYY and CDR2 is QGS.

Comment on this clone: TCRdb assigns this DNA the protein of a much larger clone, which departs from its translation at residue 16; this likely reflects a read error, and the protein shown comes from translating the DNA. This chain uses TRDV2 with TRDJ1; 7 positions agree with TRDD3. The J gene, not given by TCRdb, was assigned here from a germline match of the nucleotide sequence. Per the germline V gene, CDR1 is GEAIGNYY and CDR2 is EKD. The CDR3 is 19 amino acids. The CDR3 region is CACDTVGGYDNDYTDELIF. DNA for the CDR3: TGTGCCTGTGACACGGTTGGTGGATACGACAACGACTACACCGATGAACTCATCTTT.

This clone was found a few times. The protein TCRdb gives is from a much larger clone and does not agree with this DNA's translation at residue 4, likely a read error; the protein shown here comes from the DNA. The rearrangement links TRDV2 to TRDJ1, with a weak D call TRDD3 (6 bases). TCRdb offers no J gene call, so here the DNA was matched to germline to obtain one. Germline CDR1 and CDR2: GEAIGNYY and EKD. The ends were cut back, 5 bases at V and 0 bases at J, with 18 bases in the middle. The CDR3 extends over 16 amino acids. The CDR3 reads CACGTLLGTYTDKLIF. CDR3 nucleotides: TGTGCCTGTGGCACTCTTCTGGGGACGTACACCGATAAACTCATCTTT.

This clone was seen a few times. A far larger clone is one nucleotide away, so this likely arose from a read error. Other DNA sequences in this sample translate to the same CDR3. The chain joins TRDV2 to TRDJ1; no clear D. The V end was cut by 0 bases, the J end by 10 bases, with 14 bases between. There are 13 residues in the CDR3. Germline assignment: CDR1 GEAIGNYY and CDR2 EKD. DNA of the CDR3: TGTGCCTGTGACACCGGGTTGGGCTGTAGACTCATCTTT. This gives the protein CACDTGLGCRLIF.

As concerns this clone: TCRdb's protein, taken from a much larger clone, differs from this DNA's translation at residue 6, likely owing to a read error; the protein displayed comes from the DNA. The chain links TRDV2 to TRDJ2; 8 positions agree with TRDD3. Matching the DNA to germline supplied the J gene, which TCRdb does not give. The germline CDR1 and CDR2 sequences are GEAIGNYY and EKD. The V segment lost 0 bases and the J segment 0 bases; nucleotides outside the gene matches: 2. The CDR3 runs to 16 residues. The CDR3 loop is CACDTGGDTLTAQLFF. The CDR3 DNA reads as TGTGCCTGTGACACCGGGGGGGATACTTTGACAGCACAACTCTTCTTT.

Many counts were recorded for this clone. A far larger clone is a single base away, which makes a read error likely. Other nucleotide sequences from this sample produce the same CDR3. The J gene was not called, though the V gene is TRDV1; the table's D call of TRDD3 was not tested on the DNA. Per germline, CDR1 TSWWSYY and CDR2 QGS. The CDR3 contains 19 residues. The CDR3, as DNA: TGTGCTCTTGGGGACCGCGACTGGGGGATACCCAGAAACACCGATAAGCTCATCTTT. It translates to CALGDRDWGIPRNTDKLIF.

This clone was observed a handful of times. The mismatch at residue 5 between this DNA's translation and the TCRdb protein of a much larger clone likely reflects a read error; the protein shown is translated from the DNA. The chain has TRDV2 and TRDJ1, with 12 bases fitting TRDD3. Matching the DNA to germline supplied the J gene, which TCRdb does not give. The length of the CDR3 is 20 residues. The germline gives CDR1 GEAIGNYY, CDR2 EKD. Germline trimming cut 3 bases from V and 0 bases from J; bases unmatched to any gene: 16. The CDR3 sequence: CACDFVNDWGIPNYTDKLIF. Here the CDR3 DNA reads TGTGCCTGTGACTTCGTCAATGACTGGGGGATACCTAACTACACCGATAAACTCATCTTT.

This clone has ten or more counts. Translating this DNA gives a protein that differs at residue 10 from the TCRdb one, which belongs to a much larger clone; a read error is likely, and the protein shown is this translation. The chain recombines TRDV2 with TRDJ1, with 8 bases identical to TRDD3. The J gene, absent from TCRdb, was called here by matching the DNA to germline. The germline gives CDR1 GEAIGNYY, CDR2 EKD. This CDR3 comprises 17 residues. V lost 0 bases, J lost 1 base, and 9 bases stayed unmatched. The CDR3 region is CACDTLVLGGTTDKLIF. CDR3 nucleotides: TGTGCCTGTGACACCTTAGTACTGGGGGGTACCACCGATAAACTCATCTTT.

Comment on this clone: TCRdb's protein for this DNA is that of a much larger clone and differs from the translation at residue 18, likely a read error; the protein shown is the DNA translation. CDR3 DNA: TGTGCTCTTGGGGATCACATCCCTGTAGTGCCACCGGGGGTCCTACCGTACCCCGATAAACTCATCTTT. Residues: CALGDHIPVVPPGVLPYPDKLIF. V usage is TRDV1 and J usage is TRDJ1; D possibly corresponds to TRDD2 (6 bases). The J gene, left out of TCRdb, was set here by checking the DNA against germline. CDR1 and CDR2 (germline): TSWWSYY, QGS. V was pared by 3 bases and J by 3 bases, with 38 bases between. The CDR3 has 23 amino acids.

This clone was detected ten times or more. The protein that TCRdb holds for this DNA derives from a much larger clone and differs from the translated DNA at residue 4, which likely indicates a read error; the protein shown here is translated from the DNA. This chain uses TRDV2 with TRDJ1; 11 nucleotides line up with TRDD3. This CDR3 region has 17 residues. J lost 2 bases, V lost 6 bases, and 13 bases had no gene match. Germline V gene data show CDR1 as GEAIGNYY and CDR2 as EKD. CDR3 nucleotide sequence: TGTGCCTGTAACCTGGTACTGGGGGATAGCACGACCGATAAACTCATCTTT. Translation: CACNLVLGDSTTDKLIF.

This clone was seen more than once but under ten times. The protein TCRdb gives is from a much larger clone and does not agree with this DNA's translation at residue 21, likely a read error; the protein shown here comes from the DNA. The gene calls are TRAV38-2/DV8 and TRDJ3, with TRDD3 matching 8 bases. The J gene was not available in TCRdb and was assigned here by matching the DNA to germline segments. The CDR3 runs to 24 residues. The V gene's germline CDR1 is TSESDYY and CDR2 QEAYKQQN. CDR3 in amino acids: CAYRSWYRPPTGGQSPWDTRKMFF. The CDR3 nucleotides are TGTGCTTATAGGAGCTGGTACCGCCCTCCTACTGGGGGCCAGAGCCCCTGGGACACCCGAAAGATGTTTTTC.

This clone occurred a few times. The protein given by TCRdb reflects a much larger clone and differs at residue 8 from this DNA's translation, likely from a read error; the protein shown is the DNA's translation. V usage is TRDV2 and J usage is TRDJ1; 8 bases fit TRDD3. No J segment appears in TCRdb, so it was assigned here by matching the sequence to germline. Germline CDR1 GEAIGNYY, CDR2 EKD. The CDR3 is 16 amino acids. J gave up 5 bases and V 1 base, and 11 bases lay outside the gene matches. The CDR3 sequence: CACDTLGGTRRDKLIF. CDR3 bases: TGTGCCTGTGACACACTGGGGGGTACGCGACGAGATAAACTCATCTTT.

This clone was recorded a few times. A far larger clone is one nucleotide away, so this likely arose from a read error. The sample has other DNA sequences that encode this CDR3 too. The chain employs TRDV2 and TRDJ1; D is undetermined. No J segment appears in TCRdb, so it was assigned here by matching the sequence to germline. Trimming removed 3 bases at V and 0 bases at J, with 10 bases between. Germline CDR1 and CDR2: GEAIGNYY and EKD. The CDR3 is 14 residues long. This CDR3 reads CACDSLLNTDKLIF. For the CDR3, the DNA is TGTGCCTGTGACTCCTTACTCAACACCGATAAACTCATCTTT.

On this clone: TCRdb lists the protein of a much larger clone for this DNA, which differs at residue 8, so this is likely a read error; the protein given here is translated from the DNA itself. The V and J genes are TRDV2 and TRDJ1; tentative D call: TRDD3 (6 bases). TCRdb records no J gene; here it was assigned by comparing the DNA to germline. V lost 3 bases and J lost 0, with 19 bases in between. The CDR3 length is 17 residues. The germline V gene encodes CDR1 GEAIGNYY and CDR2 EKD. This chain's CDR3 is CACDFKLEDTNTDKLIF. DNA for the CDR3: TGTGCCTGTGACTTCAAACTGGAGGATACCAACACCGATAAACTCATCTTT.

This clone was recorded a few times. With a far larger clone one base away, a read error is the likely cause. This CDR3 is also generated by other DNA sequences in the sample. CDR3 sequence (DNA): TGTGCCCTTGGGGAACTTTACTGGGGGATAAGGTACACCGATAAACTCATCTTT. It codes for CALGELYWGIRYTDKLIF. The chain has TRDV1 and TRDJ1, with 11 bases matching TRDD3. In the absence of a J gene in TCRdb, the DNA was matched to germline to assign it here. The CDR3 contains 18 residues. Germline-derived CDR1 and CDR2 are TSWWSYY and QGS.

Remarks on this clone: The protein TCRdb lists belongs to a much larger clone and differs from this DNA's translation at residue 13, which points to a read error; the protein shown is made from the DNA. V and J are TRDV2 and TRDJ1, with D perhaps matching TRDD1 (5 bases). Because TCRdb records no J gene, it was assigned here through a match of the DNA to germline. Germline V gives CDR1 GEAIGNYY, CDR2 EKD. The CDR3 covers 17 residues. The CDR3 sequence is CACDEINPQLHTYKLIF. Written as DNA, the CDR3 is TGTGCCTGTGACGAAATTAATCCCCAACTCCACACCTATAAACTCATCTTT.

To note about this clone: The TCRdb record carries a much larger clone's protein, which differs from this DNA's translation at residue 13; a read error is the likely cause, and the protein listed here is the DNA translation. The rearrangement uses TRDV2 and TRDJ1, with D possibly matching TRDD3 (5 bases). TCRdb is silent on the J gene; assignment here came from matching the DNA to germline. Germline V lookup: CDR1 GEAIGNYY, CDR2 EKD. The CDR3 length is 16 residues. CDR3 nucleotide sequence: TGTGCCTGTGACACCGTTCTCCGTACGGGGACCGATGAACTCATCTTT. It codes for CACDTVLRTGTDELIF.

As for this clone: It differs at one base from a far larger clone, so likely a read error. This sample also contains other DNA sequences that code for the same CDR3. J is TRDJ1 and V is TRAV38-2/DV8, with 8 bases identical to TRDD3. The CDR3 covers 21 residues. V shed 3 bases and J 0 bases; nucleotides not matched to a gene: 22. Germline-derived CDR1 and CDR2 are TSESDYY and QEAYKQQN. CDR3: CAYRTAARGYLGIVDTDKLIF. Here the CDR3 DNA reads TGTGCTTATAGGACGGCGGCGAGGGGATACTTAGGTATCGTAGACACCGATAAACTCATCTTT.

To note about this clone: This likely came from a read error, as a far larger clone is one base away. The same CDR3 is also encoded by other DNA sequences in this sample. This chain uses TRDV2 with TRDJ1; 8 bases are shared with TRDD3. The J gene comes from matching the DNA to germline here; TCRdb lacks it. Per the germline V gene, CDR1 is GEAIGNYY and CDR2 is EKD. With V trimmed by 4 bases and J by 1 base, 19 bases remained unmatched. The CDR3 has 19 residues. CDR3 in amino acids: CACDTPWTGGPHPTDKLIF. For the CDR3, the DNA is TGTGCCTGTGATACTCCTTGGACTGGGGGCCCCCACCCCACCGATAAACTCATCTTT.